The 10 T cell receptor beta chains listed next were all sequenced from one sample in a study of T-cell reconstitution after alpha-beta-depleted transplantation in children. As it was prepared, the TCRbeta library received unique molecular identifiers. TCRdb itself ran the PCR reads through MiXCR, one entry per CDR3 protein. Found here are 250,000 to 350,000 distinct CDR3 sequences, around 25% of them singletons; the top ten hold about 10%. Sequenced material: PBMCs, mostly from graft donor cells, taken 180 days after TCRalphabeta/CD19-depleted stem cell transplant. The receptors shown here come from a male patient under 18 who had a stem cell transplant for acute lymphoblastic leukemia, so the T cells may come from the graft donor.

A few counts support this clonotype. This chain connects TRBV20-1 to TRBJ2-7; 10 bases are a match to TRBD1. CDR1 and CDR2 (germline): DFQATT, SNEGSKA (reference sequence). The CDR3 is 14 residues long. Germline trimming cut 8 bases from V and 1 base from J; bases unmatched to any gene: 8. The CDR3 region has the DNA TGCAGTTTCCCCGGGGACAGGGGATCCTACGAGCAGTACTTC. Translation gives CSFPGDRGSYEQYF.

This clonotype was seen a few times. The chain employs TRBV24-1 and TRBJ2-1, with TRBD2 identical over 8 bases. V lost 6 bases and J lost 6; bases outside the gene matches: 6. The CDR3 has 14 residues. The germline V gene encodes CDR1 KGHDR and CDR2 SFDVKD. This CDR3 is CATSTSGHLNEQFF. CDR3 DNA sequence: TGTGCCACCAGTACTAGCGGCCATCTCAATGAGCAGTTCTTC.

The chain is built from TRBV4-1 and TRBJ1-2; weak D call: TRBD1 (5 bases). V was cut by 4 bases and J by 4 bases, with 13 bases left in between. This CDR3 is built from 14 residues. CDR1 is MGHRA and CDR2 is YSYEKL in the germline V gene. The CDR3, as DNA: TGCGCCAGCAGCCCCCCCAGGGACGTCTATGGCTACACCTTC. Protein sequence: CASSPPRDVYGYTF.

The chain uses TRBV12-3 or TRBV12-4 and TRBJ2-5; 12 positions agree with TRBD2. This CDR3 is built from 18 residues. The trim removed 6 bases at V and 1 base at J, leaving 12 bases unmatched. The CDR3 protein is CASSQSRLAGVGQETQYF. In DNA form, the CDR3 reads TGTGCCAGCAGCCAATCACGACTAGCGGGAGTTGGCCAAGAGACCCAGTACTTC.

In its sample, this clonotype was seen a few times. The J gene is TRBJ1-4, the V gene TRBV12-3 or TRBV12-4, with D perhaps matching TRBD1 (5 bases). The CDR3 contains 14 residues. V was clipped by 3 bases and J by 8 bases, with 13 bases between them. The CDR3 region is CASSFWGVEEKLFF. CDR3 nucleotides: TGTGCCAGCAGTTTTTGGGGGGTTGAGGAAAAACTGTTTTTT.

This clonotype was seen many times. The chain couples TRBV20-1 to TRBJ1-5, with TRBD1 matching over 8 bases. Germline V gene data show CDR1 as DFQATT and CDR2 as SNEGSKA (reference sequence). V lost 5 bases and J lost 5; bases outside the gene matches: 17. The CDR3 extends over 17 amino acids. CDR3 coding DNA: TGCAGTGCTCCCGGCGCAGGGGGCGCCGGGGTCGATCAGCCCCAGCATTTT. This gives the protein CSAPGAGGAGVDQPQHF.

The chain recombines TRBV3-1 with TRBJ1-6; D perhaps matches TRBD1 (6 bases). Germline values: CDR1 LGHDT, CDR2 YNNKEL (reference sequence). The CDR3 spans 14 residues. Trimming took off 4 bases at V and 5 bases at J, with 9 bases between the two ends. The CDR3 nucleotides are TGTGCCAGCAGCCGGGGGCCTAATAATTCACCCCTCCACTTT. Its protein is CASSRGPNNSPLHF.

The chain is built from TRBV24-1 and TRBJ2-3; D is unresolved. Trimming took off 7 bases at V and 0 bases at J, with 10 bases between the two ends. CDR1 is KGHDR, CDR2 SFDVKD, per germline. The CDR3 is 14 residues long. As DNA, the CDR3 is TGTGCCACCAGGAAGTCCTCTAGCACAGATACGCAGTATTTT. Translating it yields CATRKSSSTDTQYF.

This clonotype was seen a handful of times. Compared with germline, one end of the junction differs, possibly owing to a read error. The gene calls are TRBV6-6 and TRBJ2-7; tentatively, D is TRBD1 (6 bases). The CDR3 has 13 amino acids. Germline lookup yields CDR1 MNHNY and CDR2 SVGAGI (reference sequence). The CDR3 spells CASSWDTSYVQYF. The CDR3 bases are TGTGCCAGCAGTTGGGACACAAGCTACGTGCAGTACTTC.

This chain connects TRBV5-1 to TRBJ1-4; D gene unclear. Germline CDR1 and CDR2: SGHRS and YFSETQ. Trimming left V 1 base short and J 0 bases short, with 4 bases between. The CDR3 spans 14 residues. CDR3 loop: CASSLLTTNEKLFF. The CDR3 coding sequence is TGCGCCAGCAGCTTGTTGACAACTAATGAAAAACTGTTTTTT.